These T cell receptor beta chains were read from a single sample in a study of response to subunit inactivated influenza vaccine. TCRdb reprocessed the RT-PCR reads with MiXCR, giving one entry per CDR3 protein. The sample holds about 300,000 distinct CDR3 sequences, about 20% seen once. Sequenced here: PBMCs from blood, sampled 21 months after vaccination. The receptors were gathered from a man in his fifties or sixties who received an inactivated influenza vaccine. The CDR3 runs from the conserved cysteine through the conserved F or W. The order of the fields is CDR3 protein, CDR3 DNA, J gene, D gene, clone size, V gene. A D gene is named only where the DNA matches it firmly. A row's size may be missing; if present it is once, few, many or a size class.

CASQYVGGQPQHF,TGTGCCAGCCAATATGTCGGGGGCCAGCCCCAGCATTTT,TRBJ1-5,NA,NA,TRBV19
CASSLIGIPETQYF,TGTGCCAGCAGTTTAATTGGGATCCCCGAGACCCAGTACTTC,TRBJ2-5,NA,NA,TRBV27
CSASRTAYEDYGYTF,TGCAGTGCTAGTCGGACAGCCTACGAGGACTATGGCTACACCTTC,TRBJ1-2,NA,few,TRBV20-1
CASSQASTGAGNQPQHF,TGCGCCAGCAGCCAAGCCAGCACAGGGGCCGGCAATCAGCCCCAGCATTTT,TRBJ1-5,TRBD1,few,TRBV4-1
CASSFRNSYEQYF,TGTGCCAGCAGTTTCCGAAACTCCTACGAGCAGTACTTC,TRBJ2-7,NA,NA,TRBV28
CASSLRGNQPQHF,TGCGCCAGCAGCTTGCGAGGAAATCAGCCCCAGCATTTT,TRBJ1-5,NA,many,TRBV27
CASNTGGEETQYF,TGTGCCAGCAATACAGGGGGTGAAGAGACCCAGTACTTC,TRBJ2-5,TRBD1,NA,TRBV28
CASSWRTSPGDTQYF,TGTGCCAGCAGCTGGCGGACTAGCCCGGGCGATACGCAGTATTTT,TRBJ2-3,TRBD2,NA,TRBV7-2
CASSLGAADTQYF,TGCGCCAGCAGCTTGGGCGCGGCAGATACGCAGTATTTT,TRBJ2-3,NA,few,TRBV5-1
CASSLEGSNTDTQYF,TGTGCCAGCAGCTTAGAGGGGTCTAACACAGATACGCAGTATTTT,TRBJ2-3,NA,few,TRBV7-8
CASSFIEGRNSPLHF,TGTGCCAGCAGCTTTATTGAAGGGAGGAATTCACCCCTCCACTTT,TRBJ1-6,NA,few,TRBV7-9
CASSSGGKAFF,TGTGCCAGCAGCTCCGGGGGAAAAGCTTTCTTT,TRBJ1-1,NA,NA,TRBV3-1
CASSLGEGGIPDTQYF,TGTGCCAGCAGCTTAGGAGAGGGAGGAATTCCAGATACGCAGTATTTT,TRBJ2-3,NA,few,TRBV11-1
CASSLAQGVGTEAFF,TGTGCCAGCAGCTTAGCGCAGGGGGTAGGCACTGAAGCTTTCTTT,TRBJ1-1,TRBD1,few,TRBV7-2
CASSPTSNRRGETQYF,TGCGCCAGCAGCCCGACTAGCAACCGCCGGGGAGAGACCCAGTACTTC,TRBJ2-5,TRBD2,NA,TRBV5-1
CAWSIGLRGEKLFF,TGTGCCTGGAGTATCGGGCTACGTGGTGAAAAACTGTTTTTT,TRBJ1-4,NA,NA,TRBV30
CSSDRRDSYNEQFF,TGCAGCTCTGATCGCCGGGATTCCTACAATGAGCAGTTCTTC,TRBJ2-1,NA,NA,TRBV20-1
CATSRAGTPNTGELFF,TGTGCCACCAGCAGAGCCGGGACTCCGAACACCGGGGAGCTGTTTTTT,TRBJ2-2,NA,NA,TRBV15
CASSLGTGANQPQHF,TGCGCCAGCAGCTTGGGGACAGGGGCCAATCAGCCCCAGCATTTT,TRBJ1-5,TRBD1,NA,TRBV5-1
CASSLEAGGNNEQFF,TGTGCCAGCAGCTTGGAAGCGGGGGGGAACAATGAGCAGTTCTTC,TRBJ2-1,TRBD2,NA,TRBV7-2
CASSFEEETYEQYF,TGTGCCAGCAGCTTCGAAGAGGAGACCTACGAGCAGTACTTC,TRBJ2-7,NA,NA,TRBV7-9
CAISEIGTGVSSYNEQFF,TGTGCCATCAGTGAGATCGGGACAGGGGTTAGCTCCTACAATGAGCAGTTCTTC,TRBJ2-1,TRBD1,NA,TRBV10-3
CASSSRWDTQETQYF,TGTGCCAGCAGTTCTAGGTGGGACACTCAAGAGACCCAGTACTTC,TRBJ2-5,NA,NA,TRBV12-3/TRBV12-4
CASSLHRDRANTEAFF,TGCGCCAGCAGCCTCCACCGGGACAGGGCGAACACTGAAGCTTTCTTT,TRBJ1-1,TRBD1,few,TRBV4-1
CASSSIWLGDEQFF,TGTGCCAGCAGCTCGATTTGGTTAGGCGATGAGCAGTTCTTC,TRBJ2-1,NA,NA,TRBV2
CSAAGTSGRENHEQYF,TGCAGTGCTGCCGGGACTAGCGGGAGGGAGAACCACGAGCAGTACTTC,TRBJ2-7,TRBD2,NA,TRBV20-1
CASSYGGDTEAFF,TGTGCCAGCAGTTACGGGGGAGACACTGAAGCTTTCTTT,TRBJ1-1,NA,many,TRBV6-5
CASSDRVIYEQYF,TGTGCCAGCAGTGACAGGGTTATCTACGAGCAGTACTTC,TRBJ2-7,NA,NA,TRBV25-1
CAISERLTENTEAFF,TGTGCCATCAGTGAGCGATTGACAGAGAACACTGAAGCTTTCTTT,TRBJ1-1,NA,few,TRBV10-3
CASSPLFSYGYTF,TGTGCCAGCAGCCCTCTTTTTTCCTATGGCTACACCTTC,TRBJ1-2,NA,few,TRBV5-5
CASSLVWSLTLNTEAFF,TGTGCCAGCAGCTTAGTCTGGTCCCTTACACTGAACACTGAAGCTTTCTTT,TRBJ1-1,NA,many,TRBV7-9
CASSTEGPKNYGYTF,TGTGCCAGCAGCACCGAGGGACCGAAAAACTATGGCTACACCTTC,TRBJ1-2,NA,NA,TRBV5-4
CAISESGQGNQPQHF,TGTGCCATCAGTGAGTCGGGACAAGGCAATCAGCCCCAGCATTTT,TRBJ1-5,NA,many,TRBV10-3
CASRSDRAGNQPQHF,TGTGCCAGCAGATCTGACAGGGCCGGCAATCAGCCCCAGCATTTT,TRBJ1-5,TRBD1,few,TRBV6-1
CASSQQGSGEKLFF,TGTGCCAGCAGCCAACAGGGGTCAGGCGAAAAACTGTTTTTT,TRBJ1-4,TRBD1,many,TRBV7-9
CASSPFLTGNTGELFF,TGTGCCAGCAGCCCGTTTTTGACGGGGAACACCGGGGAGCTGTTTTTT,TRBJ2-2,NA,NA,TRBV7-6
CASSPSTGSETQYF,TGCGCCAGCAGCCCCTCGACAGGGTCGGAGACCCAGTACTTC,TRBJ2-5,TRBD1,NA,TRBV4-3
CASSRDLNTGELFF,TGCGCCAGCAGCAGGGACTTGAACACCGGGGAGCTGTTTTTT,TRBJ2-2,NA,NA,TRBV5-1
CASSAGPPGNTIYF,TGTGCCAGCAGCGCCGGGCCGCCTGGAAACACCATATATTTT,TRBJ1-3,NA,NA,TRBV5-4
CASSLGGYSNEQLFF,TGTGCCAGCAGCTTGGGCGGGTATAGTAATGAACAACTGTTTTTT,TRBJ1-4,NA,NA,TRBV5-4
CASRKAGAYNEQFF,TGTGCCAGCAGAAAAGCGGGAGCGTACAATGAGCAGTTCTTC,TRBJ2-1,TRBD2,NA,TRBV6-1
CASSLRSMNTEAFF,TGTGCCAGCAGCTTGAGAAGCATGAACACTGAAGCTTTCTTT,TRBJ1-1,NA,many,TRBV4-2
CASSLGYAGSLYEQYF,TGTGCCAGCTCCCTGGGTTACGCGGGGTCCCTCTACGAGCAGTACTTC,TRBJ2-7,NA,NA,TRBV18
CASSPGPPYNEQFF,TGTGCCAGCAGCCCCGGACCGCCGTACAATGAGCAGTTCTTC,TRBJ2-1,NA,many,TRBV7-8
CSASAPAGTSQPQHF,TGCAGTGCTAGTGCCCCGGCAGGGACGAGCCAGCCCCAGCATTTT,TRBJ1-5,NA,many,TRBV20-1
CATSIQTGGYGYTF,TGTGCCACCAGCATCCAGACAGGGGGCTATGGCTACACCTTC,TRBJ1-2,TRBD1,NA,TRBV15
CASSPGPGQSSGNTIYF,TGTGCCAGCAGCCCGGGCCCGGGACAGTCCTCTGGAAACACCATATATTTT,TRBJ1-3,TRBD1,few,TRBV7-9
CASRGRDQETQYF,TGTGCCAGCAGGGGCAGGGATCAAGAGACCCAGTACTTC,TRBJ2-5,NA,few,TRBV27
CASSYSSVVQETQYF,TGTGCCAGCAGTTACTCGTCGGTCGTCCAAGAGACCCAGTACTTC,TRBJ2-5,NA,few,TRBV6-5
CSAEGARLFTYEQYF,TGCAGTGCTGAGGGAGCACGTCTTTTTACCTACGAGCAGTACTTC,TRBJ2-7,NA,NA,TRBV20-1
CSAGSGTNYEQYF,TGCAGTGCTGGTAGCGGGACTAACTACGAGCAGTACTTC,TRBJ2-7,TRBD2,NA,TRBV20-1
CASSRLGTSNEKLFF,TGTGCCAGCAGTCGACTCGGGACATCTAATGAAAAACTGTTTTTT,TRBJ1-4,NA,many,TRBV6-2/TRBV6-3
CASTPARGYNSPLHF,TGTGCCAGCACCCCCGCCAGAGGATATAATTCACCCCTCCACTTT,TRBJ1-6,NA,NA,TRBV6-2/TRBV6-3
CASRLQGDLNSPLHF,TGTGCCAGCAGACTACAGGGGGATCTTAATTCACCCCTCCACTTT,TRBJ1-6,TRBD1,NA,TRBV12-3/TRBV12-4
CSVGESPAYEQYF,TGCAGCGTTGGGGAGTCTCCCGCCTACGAGCAGTACTTC,TRBJ2-7,NA,NA,TRBV29-1
CASSSPGLAGRSQETQYF,TGTGCCAGCAGCAGTCCCGGACTAGCGGGAAGATCCCAAGAGACCCAGTACTTC,TRBJ2-5,TRBD2,NA,TRBV5-4
CASSTGMDTQYF,TGTGCCAGCAGCACTGGTATGGATACGCAGTATTTT,TRBJ2-3,NA,NA,TRBV7-9
CASSPTDGSYGYTF,TGTGCCAGCAGCCCAACTGACGGATCCTATGGCTACACCTTC,TRBJ1-2,NA,NA,TRBV7-9
CASSLGWRGPYNEQFF,TGTGCCAGCAGCTTAGGGTGGCGGGGGCCCTACAATGAGCAGTTCTTC,TRBJ2-1,NA,few,TRBV7-9
CSASHSDRAYRYTF,TGCAGTGCCTCACATTCGGACAGGGCCTATCGCTACACCTTC,TRBJ1-2,TRBD1,NA,TRBV20-1